Included here is one TCR beta chain sequence, with context. This CDR3 spans 13 amino acids. V was cut by 5 bases and J by 6 bases, with 11 bases left in between. Looked up from germline, CDR1 is LNHDA and CDR2 is SQIVND (reference sequence). This record belongs to a study of blood T cell repertoires in COVID-19. Study context: Sites in the United States, Italy and Spain provided acute and convalescent COVID-19 samples. PBMCs, B-cell-depleted T cells, or T cells were the source of the cDNA or gDNA that made up the material.

Authors' methods: The authors estimated nucleated cell counts from reference gene primer amplification. Produced via immunoSEQ multiplex PCR; TCRdb's table is partial and in-frame only. Clone size and V and J calls were adopted from that table, with D and trimming inferred from the DNA. The table records roughly 40,000 clones, about 88% of them present only once. The sample taken for sequencing was peripheral blood. The receptor was derived from a human donor in a cohort sampled during active COVID-19. The chain joins TRBV19 to TRBJ1-5; D is possibly TRBD1 (6 bases). CDR3 nucleotides: TGTGCCAGTAGTGAACAGGGCAGTCAGCCCCAGCATTTT. Translated, it gives CASSEQGSQPQHF.